This T cell receptor beta chain was captured by sequencing in a study of T cell responses to AZD1222 COVID-19 vaccine. Study-wide results and caveats: The CD4 TCRs associated with vaccination extended across spike and predominated at 160-218 and 743-854. An increase in Spike-specific TCR breadth and depth was observed after two AZD1222 doses. Unmutated variant regions are reportedly targeted by nearly half of spike-specific TCRs. Donors were mostly white British, more females; clonal diversity possibly underestimated.

The germline V gene encodes CDR1 SGHTA and CDR2 FQGTGA. The V end lost 8 bases, the J end lost 5 bases, and 15 bases lay between the germline ends. The CDR3 runs 13 residues. To note about this clone: Its antigen is unknown.

Sequencing used immunoSEQ multiplex PCR; TCRdb keeps in-frame clones, though not all of them. The table records about 130,000 clones, about 93% of them present only once. Source: peripheral blood, taken 28 days after the second AZD1222 dose. V and J are TRBV7-3 and TRBJ1-1; D gene ambiguous. The clonotype comes from an adult who received the AZD1222 COVID-19 vaccine. The CDR3 DNA sequence: TGTGCCAGCGCAATGGACCGGGATACTGAAGCTTTCTTT. Amino acids: CASAMDRDTEAFF. Full variable domain (outside the CDR3, taken from reference TRBV7-3 and TRBJ1-1): GAGVSQTPSNKVTEKGKYVELRCDPISGHTALYWYRQSLGQGPEFLIYFQGTGAADDSGLPNDRFFAVRPEGSVSTLKIQRTERGDSAVYLCASAMDRDTEAFFGQGTRLTVV.